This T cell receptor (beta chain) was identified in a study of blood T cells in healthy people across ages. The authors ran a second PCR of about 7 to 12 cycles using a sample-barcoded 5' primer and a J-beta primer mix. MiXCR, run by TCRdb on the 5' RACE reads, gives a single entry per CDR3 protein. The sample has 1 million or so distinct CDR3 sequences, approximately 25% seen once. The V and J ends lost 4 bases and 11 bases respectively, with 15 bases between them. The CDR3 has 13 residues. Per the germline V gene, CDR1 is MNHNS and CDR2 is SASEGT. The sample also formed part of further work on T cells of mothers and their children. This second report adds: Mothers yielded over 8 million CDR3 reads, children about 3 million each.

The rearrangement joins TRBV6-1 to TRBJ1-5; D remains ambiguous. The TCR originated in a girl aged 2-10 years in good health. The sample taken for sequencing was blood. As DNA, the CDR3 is TGTGCCAGCAGTGCGGACGGTTCCGGGGCCCAGCATTTT. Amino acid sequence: CASSADGSGAQHF.